These 23 T cell receptor beta chains share one sample of origin, sequenced in a study of T cell repertoires in cytomegalovirus infection. One entry per CDR3 protein results from TCRdb running MiXCR on the reads. The profile shows approximately 200,000 distinct CDR3 sequences, approximately 30% of them singletons. Sequencing used PBMCs. All receptors come from a human donor in good health (CMV status not recorded). Some clones in this sample may be carry-over from other donors' samples.

The rearrangement joins TRBV2 to TRBJ1-3, with 7 nucleotides matching TRBD1. Germline CDR1 is SNHLY and CDR2 is FYNNEI. V was clipped by 8 bases and J by 0 bases; unmatched bases: 10. The CDR3 totals 16 residues. The CDR3 DNA reads as TGTGCCAGCGGTCAACCGGGACAGAACTCTGGAAACACCATATATTTT. Its translation: CASGQPGQNSGNTIYF.

CDR3 DNA: TGTGCCAGCAGCCGTTCCGGGACAGTAAGCAATCAGCCCCAGCATTTT. This translates into CASSRSGTVSNQPQHF. This chain uses TRBV12-3 or TRBV12-4 with TRBJ1-5; 7 positions agree with TRBD1. The CDR3 extends over 16 amino acids. V shed 6 bases, J shed 1 base, and the junction held 9 bases outside the gene matches.

The chain joins TRBV6-1 to TRBJ2-3; weak D call: TRBD2 (5 bases). CDR3 length equals 14 residues. Germline CDR1 is MNHNS and CDR2 is SASEGT. V lost 6 bases to trimming and J lost 4 bases, with 14 bases between them. The CDR3 coding sequence is TGTGCCAGCAGCGGAGAGAGGGAAGCAGATACGCAGTATTTT. Its translation: CASSGEREADTQYF.

The rearrangement uses TRBV6-5 and TRBJ1-1, with TRBD1 as a possible D gene (6 bases). This CDR3 has 15 amino acids. Germline CDR1 is MNHEY and CDR2 is SVGAGI. The V gene lost 5 bases and the J gene lost 2 bases, with 15 bases spanning the gap. The CDR3 is CASSPQGGGNTEAFF. The CDR3, as DNA: TGTGCCAGCAGTCCACAGGGAGGGGGAAACACTGAAGCTTTCTTT.

This clonotype was counted only a few times. The genes are TRBV5-6 and TRBJ1-1; D unclear. CDR1 SGHDT and CDR2 YYEEEE come from the germline V gene. V lost 4 bases and J lost 1, with 5 bases in between. The CDR3 loop spans 12 amino acids. This chain's CDR3 is CASSLANTEAFF. In DNA form, the CDR3 reads TGTGCCAGCAGCCTAGCGAACACTGAAGCTTTCTTT.

This clonotype has more than one count but fewer than ten. This chain links TRBV10-3 with TRBJ1-1, with TRBD1 matching over 7 bases. The CDR3 is 13 amino acids. Germline V gene data show CDR1 as ENHRY and CDR2 as SYGVKD. V was clipped by 10 bases and J by 1 base; unmatched bases: 6. The CDR3 DNA reads TGTGCCACTACAGGGGTCTCGAACACTGAAGCTTTCTTT. This encodes CATTGVSNTEAFF.

In its sample, this clonotype was seen many times. The chain joins TRBV12-3 or TRBV12-4 to TRBJ1-2; 7 bases agree with TRBD1. The CDR3 is 15 amino acids. The V gene end was trimmed by 2 bases and the J gene end by 8 bases; junction bases not matched to a gene: 11. In nucleotides, the CDR3 is TGTGCCAGCAGTTTAAGGAGGGGGCAGGTGGCCGGCTACACCTTC. This encodes CASSLRRGQVAGYTF.

This clonotype has only one observation. The rearrangement uses TRBV5-8 and TRBJ2-7; tentatively, D is TRBD2 (5 bases). Germline CDR1 is SGHTS and CDR2 is YDEGEE. V lost 1 base to trimming and J lost 2 bases, with 19 bases between them. This CDR3 is 17 amino acids long. For the CDR3, the DNA is TGTGCCAGCAGCTTGTGGGTCCGGGAACGTGCAGCCTACGAGCAGTACTTC. Translating it yields CASSLWVRERAAYEQYF.

This CDR3 is CASSEASGVRSTDTQYF. CDR3 bases: TGTGCCAGCAGTGAGGCTAGCGGGGTACGTAGCACAGATACGCAGTATTTT. V and J are TRBV2 and TRBJ2-3, with 9 bases matching TRBD2. Trimming cost V 3 bases and J 0 bases; bases outside gene matches: 7. Germline V lookup: CDR1 SNHLY, CDR2 FYNNEI. The CDR3 extends over 17 amino acids.

Only a few counts were recorded for this clonotype. The CDR3 sequence is CAINDSPNQPQHF. Written as DNA, the CDR3 is TGTGCCATCAACGACAGTCCTAATCAGCCCCAGCATTTT. This rearrangement joins TRBV10-3 to TRBJ1-5, with a tentative D call TRBD1 (5 bases). This CDR3 comprises 13 residues. CDR1 is ENHRY and CDR2 is SYGVKD in the germline V gene. Trimming pared 7 bases from V and 4 bases from J, leaving 11 bases between.

The chain couples TRBV5-1 to TRBJ1-1; D might be TRBD1 (6 bases). The CDR3 has 13 amino acids. V lost 4 bases to trimming and J lost 3 bases, with 10 bases between them. The germline gives CDR1 SGHRS, CDR2 YFSETQ. The CDR3 DNA sequence: TGCGCCAGCAGCGGGGACATCTACACTGAAGCTTTCTTT. Translated: CASSGDIYTEAFF.

V gene TRBV6-1 combines with J gene TRBJ2-2, with D possibly called TRBD1 or TRBD2 (5 bases each). The CDR3 is 13 residues long. The germline V and J ends were trimmed by 5 bases and 8 bases, with 12 bases remaining between them. CDR1 is MNHNS, CDR2 SASEGT, per germline. The CDR3 loop reads CASSPLGEGELFF. In nucleotides, the CDR3 is TGTGCCAGCAGTCCTCTAGGGGAGGGGGAGCTGTTTTTT.

This sequence joins TRBV12-3 or TRBV12-4 and TRBJ2-3, with 9 bases fitting TRBD2. Trimming removed 0 bases from V and 14 bases from J; junction bases left unmatched: 6. CDR3 length: 13 amino acids. CDR3 in DNA: TGTGCCAGCAGTTTAGCGTCCCTAGCGGGGCTGTATTTT. Protein product: CASSLASLAGLYF.

V usage is TRBV2 and J usage is TRBJ2-2; weak D call: TRBD2 (5 bases). Germline values: CDR1 SNHLY, CDR2 FYNNEI. This CDR3 comprises 14 residues. Trimming removed 7 bases at V and 2 bases at J, with 11 bases between. The CDR3 loop is CASKRVFNTGELFF. CDR3 coding DNA: TGTGCCAGCAAGAGGGTCTTTAACACCGGGGAGCTGTTTTTT.

This clonotype was counted between two and nine times. The chain joins TRBV2 to TRBJ2-1; no definite D call. Trimming cost V 1 base and J 4 bases, with 5 bases left between them. The CDR3 runs to 13 residues. CDR1 is SNHLY, CDR2 FYNNEI, per germline. The CDR3 is CASSEGWYNEQFF. The CDR3 nucleotides are TGTGCCAGCAGTGAAGGCTGGTACAATGAGCAGTTCTTC.

This chain joins TRBV12-3 or TRBV12-4 and TRBJ2-5; 7 bases are a match to TRBD1. V lost 6 bases, J lost 5 bases, and 6 bases stayed unmatched. This CDR3 contains 13 residues. The CDR3 sequence is CASRPGGEETQYF. The CDR3 DNA is TGTGCCAGCAGGCCAGGGGGTGAGGAGACCCAGTACTTC.

The sample holds many counts of this clonotype. The rearrangement joins TRBV7-2 to TRBJ1-1, with no clear D. Trimming shortened V by 1 base and J by 2 bases, and 11 bases separated the two germline ends. The CDR3 length is 15 residues. Germline CDR1 and CDR2: SGHTA and FQGNSA. CDR3 sequence (DNA): TGTGCCAGCAGCTTAGGTTCGCAGATAAACACTGAAGCTTTCTTT. This gives the protein CASSLGSQINTEAFF.

CDR3 bases: TGTGCCAGCAGCGAACACAGGGGGCGCGGGGAGACCCAGTACTTC. Protein product: CASSEHRGRGETQYF. V is TRBV7-3 and J is TRBJ2-5, with 9 bases aligning to TRBD1. V was pared by 5 bases and J by 5 bases, with 9 bases of the junction left unmatched. CDR3 length equals 15 residues. CDR1 and CDR2 from the germline V gene are SGHTA and FQGTGA.

This clonotype was seen only a few times. This chain links TRBV6-2 or TRBV6-3 with TRBJ1-2; D may be TRBD1 (6 bases). V lost 8 bases and J 5 bases, leaving 18 bases between the germline ends. Germline loops: CDR1 MNHEY, CDR2 SVGEGT. The CDR3 is made up of 14 amino acids. The CDR3 DNA is TGTGCCAGCCTCCACGCGGGGGGCGCGTATGGCTACACCTTC. Its translation: CASLHAGGAYGYTF.

This clonotype was detected ten times or more. The rearrangement links TRBV6-4 to TRBJ2-3; D gene ambiguous. Germline V gene lookup returns CDR1 MRHNA and CDR2 SNTAGT. The length of the CDR3 is 13 residues. The CDR3 DNA follows: TGTGCGTCGAGTGAAGGCCTCACAGATACGCAGTATTTT. Translation gives CASSEGLTDTQYF.

This chain joins TRBV5-4 and TRBJ2-3; 7 nucleotides line up with TRBD2. J gave up 4 bases and V 4 bases, and 9 bases lay outside the gene matches. The CDR3 length is 15 residues. Germline V gene lookup returns CDR1 SGHNT and CDR2 YYREEE (reference sequence). CDR3 loop: CASSASGGGADTQYF. The CDR3 DNA follows: TGTGCCAGCAGCGCGAGTGGGGGAGGGGCAGATACGCAGTATTTT.

This clonotype was observed many times. The chain links TRBV12-3 or TRBV12-4 to TRBJ2-3; 7 nucleotides agree with TRBD1. After removal of 3 bases from V and 6 bases from J, the junction contained 9 bases not matched to a gene. The CDR3 covers 15 residues. CDR3 region: CASSFRGGFGDTQYF. In DNA form, the CDR3 reads TGTGCCAGCAGTTTCAGAGGGGGCTTCGGGGATACGCAGTATTTT.

In its sample, this clonotype was seen many times. The rearrangement links TRBV7-2 to TRBJ2-2; TRBD1 matches at 9 bases. CDR3 length: 18 residues. Germline V CDR1 and CDR2: SGHTA, FQGNSA. J lost 7 bases, V lost 6 bases, and 18 bases had no gene match. The CDR3 loop is CASRSQNPGQGKVGELFF. The DNA of the CDR3 is TGTGCCAGCAGGTCCCAAAACCCGGGACAGGGTAAAGTCGGGGAGCTGTTTTTT.